These 25 T cell receptor beta chains share one sample of origin, sequenced in a study of blood T cell repertoires in COVID-19. Profiling relied on immunoSEQ multiplex PCR, and the TCRdb table lists in-frame clones only, not all of them. The sample yields 300,000 to 400,000 clones, roughly 87% seen once. Sequenced sample: peripheral blood. These receptor sequences come from a man aged 30 to 39 with COVID-19, enrolled during active disease.

The gene calls are TRBV6-6 and TRBJ1-1, with D uncertain. The V end lost 6 bases, the J end lost 4 bases, and 15 bases lay between the germline ends. From germline, CDR1 is MNHNY and CDR2 SVGAGI (reference sequence). The CDR3 runs to 14 residues. The CDR3 DNA sequence: TGTGCCAGCAGCCCCTTCGAGGGTGCCACTGAAGCTTTCTTT. Its translation is CASSPFEGATEAFF.

CDR3 sequence: CATSDLNTGKGQFF. CDR3 bases: TGTGCCACCAGTGATTTGAATACAGGGAAAGGTCAGTTCTTC. This rearrangement joins TRBV24-1 to TRBJ2-1, with a weak D call TRBD1 (6 bases). The CDR3 has 14 residues. Germline V lookup: CDR1 KGHDR, CDR2 SFDVKD. Trimming left V 0 bases short and J 13 bases short, with 15 bases between.

Concerning this clone: The same CDR3 also results from other DNA sequences found in this sample. The genes are TRBV20-1 and TRBJ2-1, with D perhaps TRBD2 (6 bases). Trimming removed 5 bases from V and 8 bases from J, with 10 bases in between. The CDR3 runs to 11 residues. Germline loops: CDR1 DFQATT, CDR2 SNEGSKA (reference sequence). The CDR3 sequence is CSASREDEQFF. As DNA, the CDR3 is TGCAGTGCTTCCAGGGAGGATGAGCAGTTCTTC.

The chain combines TRBV5-6 with TRBJ1-1; D is unclear. The CDR3 contains 16 residues. Germline V gene data show CDR1 as SGHDT and CDR2 as YYEEEE. V was cut by 1 base and J by 4 bases, with 17 bases left in between. The CDR3 spells CASSLWGRDMGTEAFF. The DNA of the CDR3 is TGTGCCAGCAGCTTGTGGGGTCGGGATATGGGCACTGAAGCTTTCTTT.

The V and J genes are TRBV12-5 and TRBJ1-1; D possibly corresponds to TRBD1 (5 bases). This CDR3 is built from 16 residues. Trimming stripped 8 bases from V and 0 bases from J, with 19 bases between. Germline V gene data show CDR1 as LGHNT and CDR2 as FRNRAP. CDR3 sequence: CASRQFGPGMNTEAFF. The DNA for the CDR3 is TGTGCTAGTCGACAGTTCGGCCCAGGTATGAACACTGAAGCTTTCTTT.

V gene TRBV7-2 combines with J gene TRBJ2-2; the D is unclear. CDR1 is SGHTA, CDR2 FQGNSA, per germline. The CDR3 has 14 amino acids. V lost 4 bases to trimming and J lost 6 bases, with 12 bases between them. The CDR3 spells CASSSLRRAGELFF. CDR3 sequence (DNA): TGTGCCAGCAGCTCCCTCCGACGGGCCGGGGAGCTGTTTTTT. The variable domain in full, completed from reference TRBV7-2 and TRBJ2-2, reads GAGVSQSPSNKVTEKGKDVELRCDPISGHTALYWYRQSLGQGLEFLIYFQGNSAPDKSGLPSDRFSAERTGGSVSTLTIQRTQQEDSAVYLCASSSLRRAGELFFGEGSRLTVL.

The V and J genes are TRBV27 and TRBJ2-7; 10 positions agree with TRBD2. CDR1 is MNHEY and CDR2 is SMNVEV in the germline V gene (reference sequence). The CDR3 has 17 residues. The J segment lost 4 bases and the V segment lost 6 bases, leaving 15 bases of the junction unmatched. CDR3: CASRHKAGTSERYEQYF. The CDR3 nucleotides read TGTGCCAGCAGACACAAAGCGGGGACTAGCGAAAGGTACGAGCAGTACTTC.

This chain connects TRBV27 to TRBJ2-1, with 10 bases identical to TRBD2. The length of the CDR3 is 15 residues. The V segment lost 3 bases and the J segment 9 bases; nucleotides outside the gene matches: 8. Germline V gives CDR1 MNHEY, CDR2 SMNVEV (reference sequence). CDR3 sequence (DNA): TGTGCCAGCAGTTTCTCGAGGACTAGCGGCGTTGAGCAGTTCTTC. Translated, it gives CASSFSRTSGVEQFF.

V and J are TRBV6-5 and TRBJ2-7; D may be TRBD1 (5 bases). V lost 5 bases and J 3 bases, leaving 14 bases between the germline ends. This CDR3 comprises 14 residues. Germline V CDR1 and CDR2: MNHEY, SVGAGI. CDR3 amino acids: CASSTGGTIYEQYF. As DNA, the CDR3 is TGTGCCAGCAGTACAGGTGGAACGATCTACGAGCAGTACTTC.

The chain couples TRBV19 to TRBJ2-1; a weak D match, TRBD1 (6 bases). The V end was cut by 2 bases, the J end by 3 bases, with 14 bases between. The germline gives CDR1 LNHDA, CDR2 SQIVND (reference sequence). The CDR3 runs to 16 residues. The CDR3 bases are TGTGCCAGTAGTATAAGACCAGGGGCCGACTACAATGAGCAGTTCTTC. Residues: CASSIRPGADYNEQFF.

V usage is TRBV7-9 and J usage is TRBJ2-7; TRBD2 is a possible D gene (6 bases). Trimming took off 0 bases at V and 7 bases at J, with 13 bases between the two ends. This CDR3 has 14 residues. CDR1 SEHNR and CDR2 FQNEAQ come from the germline V gene (reference sequence). The CDR3: CASSLALTAGEQYF. The CDR3 DNA reads as TGTGCCAGCAGCTTAGCGCTGACCGCGGGGGAGCAGTACTTC.

The chain joins TRBV4-2 to TRBJ2-1; D perhaps matches TRBD2 (6 bases). This CDR3 is 16 amino acids long. CDR1 is LGHNA and CDR2 is YNFKEQ in the germline V gene. V dropped 1 base and J dropped 3 bases, with 13 bases sitting between them. The CDR3 DNA follows: TGTGCCAGCAGCCAAGTGTCCGGGAGTCACTACAATGAGCAGTTCTTC. Amino acids: CASSQVSGSHYNEQFF.

The chain has TRBV6-2 or TRBV6-3 and TRBJ1-4; D is unclear. The CDR3 has 14 amino acids. V gave up 2 bases and J gave up 11 bases, with 15 bases separating them. CDR1 is MNHEY, CDR2 SVGEGT, per germline. CDR3 bases: TGTGCCAGCAGTTACCGCCGCCTGACTGAGAAACTGTTTTTT. Its translation: CASSYRRLTEKLFF.

This chain links TRBV18 with TRBJ2-3, with a weak D call TRBD1 (6 bases). The V gene's germline CDR1 is KGHSH and CDR2 LQKENI. V shed 0 bases and J shed 0 bases, with 10 bases lying between them. The CDR3 spans 16 residues. For the CDR3, the DNA is TGTGCCAGCTCACCACCGGGGGCGGTGAGCACAGATACGCAGTATTTT. Its protein product is CASSPPGAVSTDTQYF.

This sequence joins TRBV5-8 and TRBJ2-2; 7 bases line up with TRBD1. Germline V gene sequence: CDR1 SGHTS, CDR2 YDEGEE. The trim removed 4 bases at V and 7 bases at J, leaving 19 bases unmatched. The CDR3 covers 18 residues. This chain's CDR3 is CASSTPTSGTVQSGELFF. CDR3 in DNA: TGTGCCAGCAGCACGCCGACCTCCGGGACAGTACAGAGCGGGGAGCTGTTTTTT.

The J gene is TRBJ2-1, the V gene TRBV5-1, with TRBD2 matching over 7 bases. V trimming: 0 bases; J trimming: 14 bases; junction bases outside the gene matches: 8. CDR1 and CDR2 (germline): SGHRS, YFSETQ. The CDR3 has 13 amino acids. The CDR3 coding sequence is TGCGCCAGCAGCTTGGTTGGCGGGAGTGGGAAGTTCTTC. This encodes CASSLVGGSGKFF.

This chain joins TRBV4-1 and TRBJ2-5; 7 nucleotides agree with TRBD1. The CDR3 totals 16 residues. V shed 1 base, J shed 5 bases, and the junction held 10 bases outside the gene matches. Germline values: CDR1 MGHRA, CDR2 YSYEKL. The CDR3 here is CASSQGVTGIGETQYF. In nucleotides, the CDR3 is TGCGCCAGCAGCCAAGGGGTGACAGGGATCGGGGAGACCCAGTACTTC.

V gene TRBV5-1 combines with J gene TRBJ2-7; 7 bases fit TRBD1. Germline CDR1 reads SGHRS; CDR2 reads YFSETQ. Trimming took 4 bases from V and 0 from J; bases not matched to a gene: 16. CDR3 length: 18 residues. The CDR3 nucleotides are TGCGCCAGCAGCGGGTGGCCTAGGGGGCCGCTCCTCTCCTACGAGCAGTACTTC. The encoded protein is CASSGWPRGPLLSYEQYF.

This chain connects TRBV3-1 (or the pseudogene TRBV3-2) to TRBJ1-2; a weak D match, TRBD1 (5 bases). The germline CDR1 and CDR2 sequences are LGHDT and YNNKEL (reference sequence). With 4 bases removed from V and 3 bases from J, the gap between germline ends came to 15 bases. The CDR3 length is 15 residues. The CDR3 region is CASSPHQGIDYGYTF. Here the CDR3 DNA reads TGTGCCAGCAGCCCCCATCAGGGTATTGACTATGGCTACACCTTC.

The rearrangement joins TRBV2 to TRBJ1-3; 7 bases line up with TRBD1. The germline CDR1 and CDR2 sequences are SNHLY and FYNNEI. V lost 4 bases to trimming and J lost 7 bases; unmatched junction nucleotides: 4. The CDR3 is 13 amino acids. The CDR3 region has the DNA TGTGCCAGCAGTGGACAGGGACGGAACACCATATATTTT. This gives the protein CASSGQGRNTIYF.

The chain uses TRBV4-2 and TRBJ1-4; perhaps TRBD1 as D (5 bases). Germline values: CDR1 LGHNA, CDR2 YNFKEQ. Trimming removed 1 base at V and 5 bases at J, with 14 bases between. CDR3 size: 16 residues. The CDR3 DNA reads TGTGCCAGCAGCCAAGCCAGGGCTATGGCGAATGAAAAACTGTTTTTT. Amino acid sequence: CASSQARAMANEKLFF.

The chain joins TRBV6-5 to TRBJ2-2; 8 bases agree with TRBD2. The CDR3 loop spans 15 amino acids. Germline values: CDR1 MNHEY, CDR2 SVGAGI. V lost 0 bases and J lost 5; bases outside the gene matches: 2. This CDR3 is CASSYSKRGTGELFF. Here the CDR3 DNA reads TGTGCCAGCAGTTACTCGAAGCGGGGGACCGGGGAGCTGTTTTTT.

This chain uses TRBV5-4 with TRBJ1-6, with 7 bases lining up with TRBD1. The CDR3 spans 15 residues. J gave up 10 bases and V 2 bases, and 9 bases lay outside the gene matches. The germline gives CDR1 SGHNT, CDR2 YYREEE (reference sequence). The CDR3 nucleotides are TGTGCCAGCAGCTTAAGAAGGGACAGCCAATCACCCCTCCACTTT. Amino acids: CASSLRRDSQSPLHF.

The chain uses TRBV19 and TRBJ1-1, with 7 positions matching TRBD1. From germline, CDR1 is LNHDA and CDR2 SQIVND (reference sequence). This CDR3 contains 15 residues. V was clipped by 6 bases and J by 1 base; unmatched bases: 8. The CDR3 sequence: CASSSLQGRNTEAFF. The DNA for the CDR3 is TGTGCCAGTAGCTCGCTACAGGGGAGGAACACTGAAGCTTTCTTT.

V is TRBV19 and J is TRBJ2-3; D call uncertain. Deletions cut 5 bases from V and 4 bases from J, with 10 bases between. From germline, CDR1 is LNHDA and CDR2 SQIVND (reference sequence). This CDR3 region has 13 residues. The CDR3 loop reads CASSPQIADTQYF. Written as DNA, the CDR3 is TGTGCCAGTAGTCCCCAAATTGCAGATACGCAGTATTTT. The full variable domain, in which reference TRBV19 and TRBJ2-3 provide the parts outside the CDR3, is DGGITQSPKYLFRKEGQNVTLSCEQNLNHDAMYWYRQDPGQGLRLIYYSQIVNDFQKGDIAEGYSVSREKKESFPLTVTSAQKNPTAFYLCASSPQIADTQYFGPGTRLTVL.